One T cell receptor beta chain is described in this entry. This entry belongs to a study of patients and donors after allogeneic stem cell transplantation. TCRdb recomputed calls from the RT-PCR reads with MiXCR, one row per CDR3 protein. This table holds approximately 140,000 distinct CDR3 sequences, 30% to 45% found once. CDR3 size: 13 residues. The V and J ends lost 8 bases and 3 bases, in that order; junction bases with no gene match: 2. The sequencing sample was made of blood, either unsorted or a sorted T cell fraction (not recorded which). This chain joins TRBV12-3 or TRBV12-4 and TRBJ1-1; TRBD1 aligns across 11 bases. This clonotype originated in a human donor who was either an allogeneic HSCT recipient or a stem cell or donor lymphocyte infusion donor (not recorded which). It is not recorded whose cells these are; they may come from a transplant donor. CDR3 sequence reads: CASGTGGDTEAFF. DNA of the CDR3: TGTGCCAGCGGGACAGGGGGTGACACTGAAGCTTTCTTT.